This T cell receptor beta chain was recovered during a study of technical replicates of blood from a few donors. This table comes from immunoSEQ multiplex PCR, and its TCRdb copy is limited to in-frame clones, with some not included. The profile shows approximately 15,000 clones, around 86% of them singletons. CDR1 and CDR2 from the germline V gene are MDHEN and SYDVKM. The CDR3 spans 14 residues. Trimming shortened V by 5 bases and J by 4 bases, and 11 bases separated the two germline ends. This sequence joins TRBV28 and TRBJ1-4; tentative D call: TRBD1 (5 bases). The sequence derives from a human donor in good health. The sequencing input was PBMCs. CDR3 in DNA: TGTGCCAGCAGTCTGTTGCAGGGTAATGAAAAACTGTTTTTT. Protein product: CASSLLQGNEKLFF.